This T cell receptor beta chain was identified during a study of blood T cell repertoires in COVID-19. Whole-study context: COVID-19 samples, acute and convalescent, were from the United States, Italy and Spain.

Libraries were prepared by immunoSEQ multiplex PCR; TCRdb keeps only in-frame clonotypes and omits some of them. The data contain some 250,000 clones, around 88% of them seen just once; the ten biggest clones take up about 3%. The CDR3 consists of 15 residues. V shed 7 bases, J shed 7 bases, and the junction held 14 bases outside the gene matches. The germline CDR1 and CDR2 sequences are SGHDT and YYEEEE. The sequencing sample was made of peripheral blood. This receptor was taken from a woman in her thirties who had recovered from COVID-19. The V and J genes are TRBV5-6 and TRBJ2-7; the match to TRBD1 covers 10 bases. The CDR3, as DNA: TGTGCCAGCGTGGAATGGAGACAGGGGGCTCGGGAGCAGTACTTC. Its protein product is CASVEWRQGAREQYF.